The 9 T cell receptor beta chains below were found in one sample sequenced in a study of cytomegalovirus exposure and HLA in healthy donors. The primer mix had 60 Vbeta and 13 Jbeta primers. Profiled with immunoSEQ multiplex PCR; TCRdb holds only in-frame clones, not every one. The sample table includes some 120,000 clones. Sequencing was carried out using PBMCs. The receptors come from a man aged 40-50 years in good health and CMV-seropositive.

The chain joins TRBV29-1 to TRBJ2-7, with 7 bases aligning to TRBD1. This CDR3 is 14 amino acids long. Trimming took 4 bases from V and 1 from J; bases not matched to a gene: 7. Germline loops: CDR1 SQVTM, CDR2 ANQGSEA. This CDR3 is CSVGKTGISYEQYF. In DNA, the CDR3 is TGCAGCGTTGGAAAGACAGGGATATCCTACGAGCAGTACTTC.

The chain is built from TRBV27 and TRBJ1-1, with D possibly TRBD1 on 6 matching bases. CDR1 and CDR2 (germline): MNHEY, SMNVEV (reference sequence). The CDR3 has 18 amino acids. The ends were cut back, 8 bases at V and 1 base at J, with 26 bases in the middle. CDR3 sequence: CASLQYSGAGGGNTEAFF. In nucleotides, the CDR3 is TGTGCCAGCCTTCAATACTCAGGGGCTGGGGGGGGGAACACTGAAGCTTTCTTT.

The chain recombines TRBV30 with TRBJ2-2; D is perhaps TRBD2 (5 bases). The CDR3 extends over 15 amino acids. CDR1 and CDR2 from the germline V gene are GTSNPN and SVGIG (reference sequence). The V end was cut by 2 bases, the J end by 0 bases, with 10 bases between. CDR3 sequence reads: CAWSPGVPNTGELFF. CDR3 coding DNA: TGTGCCTGGAGTCCCGGGGTCCCGAACACCGGGGAGCTGTTTTTT.

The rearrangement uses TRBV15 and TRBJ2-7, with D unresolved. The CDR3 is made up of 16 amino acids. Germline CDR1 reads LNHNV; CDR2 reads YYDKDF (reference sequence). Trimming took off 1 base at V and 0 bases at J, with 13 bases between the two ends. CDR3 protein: CATSRAGYTNSYEQYF. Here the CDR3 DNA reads TGTGCCACCAGCAGAGCAGGTTACACCAACTCCTACGAGCAGTACTTC.

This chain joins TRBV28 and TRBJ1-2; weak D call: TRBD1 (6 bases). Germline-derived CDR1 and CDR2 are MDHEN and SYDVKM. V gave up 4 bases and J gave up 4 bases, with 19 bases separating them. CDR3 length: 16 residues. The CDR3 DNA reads TGTGCCAGCAGTTCGGGGAGCAACAGGGTGAGCTATGGCTACACCTTC. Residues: CASSSGSNRVSYGYTF.

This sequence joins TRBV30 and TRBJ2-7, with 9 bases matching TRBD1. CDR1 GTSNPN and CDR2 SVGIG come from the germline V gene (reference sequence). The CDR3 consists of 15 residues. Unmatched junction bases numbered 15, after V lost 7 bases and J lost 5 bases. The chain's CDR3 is CASDRNGQGTDEQYF. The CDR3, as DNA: TGTGCCTCCGATCGCAATGGACAGGGGACGGACGAGCAGTACTTC.

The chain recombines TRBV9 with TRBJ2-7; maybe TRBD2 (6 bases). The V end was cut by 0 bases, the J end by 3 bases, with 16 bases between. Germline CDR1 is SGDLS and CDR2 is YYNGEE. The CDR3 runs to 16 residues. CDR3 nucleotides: TGTGCCAGCAGCGTAGAGGGGACTCGATACCTCTACGAGCAGTACTTC. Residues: CASSVEGTRYLYEQYF.

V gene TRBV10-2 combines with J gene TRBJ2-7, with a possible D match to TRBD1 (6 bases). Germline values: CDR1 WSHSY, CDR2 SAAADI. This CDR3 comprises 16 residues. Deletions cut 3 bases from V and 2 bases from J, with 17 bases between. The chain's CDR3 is CASSDTIGTFTYEQYF. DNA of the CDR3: TGCGCCAGCAGTGACACCATTGGGACATTTACCTACGAGCAGTACTTC.

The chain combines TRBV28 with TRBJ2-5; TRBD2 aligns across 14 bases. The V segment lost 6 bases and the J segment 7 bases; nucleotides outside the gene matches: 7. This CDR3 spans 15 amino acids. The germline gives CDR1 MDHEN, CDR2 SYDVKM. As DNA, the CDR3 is TGTGCCAGCAGAGCGGGACTAGCGGGAGTTGTGACCCAGTACTTC. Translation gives CASRAGLAGVVTQYF. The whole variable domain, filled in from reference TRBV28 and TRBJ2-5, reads DVKVTQSSRYLVKRTGEKVFLECVQDMDHENMFWYRQDPGLGLRLIYFSYDVKMKEKGDIPEGYSVSREKKERFSLILESASTNQTSMYLCASRAGLAGVVTQYFGPGTRLLVL.